The clone carrying this TCR beta chain has only one observation. The source of the sample is a study of control samples from healthy donors and cancer patients. The protocol was immunoSEQ multiplex PCR, while the TCRdb copy is restricted to in-frame clones and leaves out a portion. Of some 150,000 clones listed, 85% to 95% are singletons. Unmatched junction bases numbered 1, after V lost 2 bases and J lost 0 bases. The CDR3 covers 15 residues. Germline V CDR1 and CDR2: ENHRY, SYGVKD. V gene TRBV10-3 combines with J gene TRBJ1-1; 9 bases line up with TRBD1. Sequenced input: blood. The origin of this receptor is a man between 45 and 60 years old in good health. The CDR3 region has the DNA TGTGCCATCAGTGAGACAGGGGGCTTGAACACTGAAGCTTTCTTT. Its protein product is CAISETGGLNTEAFF.